This record covers a single TCR beta chain. What this receptor recognizes is not known. Base-call qualities are not available, and no considerably larger clone is one nucleotide away. The sample originates from a study of blood T cell repertoires in COVID-19 (dated by TCRdb to the early 2020s). The study in broad terms: Samples from collaborators originated in the United States, Italy and Spain and spanned both the acute and convalescent phases of COVID-19. A de-identified subject ID, COVID-19 status, age in years and sex were almost always included in the sample metadata. A freely available public database, intended as a resource for researchers studying the immune response to SARS-CoV-2, is where the repertoires were released. The samples were drawn from the first 160 participants of the ongoing ImmuneRACE study and from more than 1,000 subjects provided by 6 global collaborators. Where available, HLA class I and class II types were taken from metadata supplied by the sample provider and were not determined by assay-based typing. Deeply sampled blood TCRbeta repertoires from subjects exposed to, actively infected with, or recovered from COVID-19 were included in the dataset. The prospective study material was composed of cDNA or gDNA derived from T cells, B-cell-depleted T cells, or PBMCs.

The junction shows trimming of 4 bases on V and 8 bases on J, and the gene matches do not reach 8 bases of it. CDR1 and CDR2 (SEHNR, FQNEAQ) derive from the germline V gene (reference sequence). From its cysteine to its phenylalanine, the CDR3 spans 15 amino acids. Only the CDR3 DNA is retained, 45 bases long and in frame from the first base. Collaborating institutions collected whole blood in K2EDTA tubes following their own protocols. Collaborator samples were shipped for TCRbeta analysis as frozen whole blood, isolated PBMCs, or DNA extracted from either sample type. The investigation overall reported the following: Clinical and demographic metadata were provided uncurated, with the amount varying by source and participant.

The immunoSEQ Assay, a bias-controlled multiplex PCR, was used to amplify TCRbeta CDR3 regions from genomic DNA. As for the authors' bioinformatics: Within the assay, amplification of reference gene primers was used to estimate how many nucleated cells each sample contained. To quantify the absolute abundance of each unique TCRbeta CDR3 rearrangement, sequence reads were collapsed and filtered. For each sample, productive Simpson clonality was calculated as the square root of Simpson's diversity index over productive rearrangements. The immuneACCESS repertoire file appears here via TCRdb, limited to in-frame rearrangements. These files lack a portion of the clones; in checked studies, under half of the deficit traces to unresolved V genes, and the cause of the others is not known. D and trimming were read from the DNA, whereas the V and J calls and clone size are those reported in that table. The sample table shows tens of thousands of clones, and about three quarters are seen once. The top ten hold 35% of the sample.

The sample taken for sequencing was peripheral blood. This sequence originates from a woman in her 70s with acute or convalescent COVID-19. Recombination linked TRBV7-9 to TRBJ2-1; 10 of the junction bases match TRBD2. In nucleotide form, the sequence is TGTGCCAGCAGCTCCCTACTAGCGGGATATGATGAGCAGTTCTTC. This sequence encodes CASSSLLAGYDEQFF.